This entry lists 6 T cell receptor beta chains sequenced from one sample in a study of blood T cell repertoires in COVID-19. Assay: immunoSEQ multiplex PCR; the TCRdb copy retains only in-frame clones and omits some. The sample holds 210,000 or so clones, 90% seen once. Sequencing used peripheral blood. The origin of the receptors is a man in his forties or fifties with acute or convalescent COVID-19.

The J gene is TRBJ2-7, the V gene TRBV28; the match to TRBD1 covers 9 bases. The V segment lost 6 bases and the J segment 2 bases; nucleotides outside the gene matches: 8. The CDR3 consists of 15 residues. Germline CDR1 reads MDHEN; CDR2 reads SYDVKM. CDR3 in DNA: TGTGCCAGCAGACCCGGGACAGGGAGGGCCTACGAGCAGTACGTC. Encoded protein: CASRPGTGRAYEQYV.

V and J are TRBV19 and TRBJ2-7; 10 nucleotides line up with TRBD2. Germline V gene lookup returns CDR1 LNHDA and CDR2 SQIVND (reference sequence). After removal of 6 bases from V and 3 bases from J, the junction contained 5 bases not matched to a gene. The CDR3 is 14 amino acids. The CDR3 sequence is CASSPSGGGYEQYF. As DNA, the CDR3 is TGTGCCAGTAGCCCTAGCGGGGGAGGCTACGAGCAGTACTTC.

The chain employs TRBV11-2 and TRBJ2-7; 7 nucleotides line up with TRBD1. The ends lost 1 base at V and 2 bases at J; junction bases unmatched: 2. This CDR3 contains 14 residues. Per germline, CDR1 SGHAT and CDR2 FQNNGV. The DNA for the CDR3 is TGTGCCAGCAGCTTAGGACAGGGTACCTACGAGCAGTACTTC. Protein: CASSLGQGTYEQYF.

The V and J genes are TRBV28 and TRBJ2-7; tentative D call: TRBD1 (6 bases). V lost 2 bases and J lost 7, with 12 bases in between. In germline, CDR1 is MDHEN, CDR2 SYDVKM. The CDR3 contains 13 residues. This chain's CDR3 is CASSLAGGKEQYF. The CDR3 nucleotides read TGTGCCAGCAGTTTAGCTGGGGGCAAAGAGCAGTACTTC.

The chain recombines TRBV5-4 with TRBJ2-3, with D perhaps TRBD1 (6 bases). The V end lost 2 bases, the J end lost 1 base, and 11 bases lay between the germline ends. Germline-derived CDR1 and CDR2 are SGHNT and YYREEE (reference sequence). The CDR3 covers 15 residues. CDR3: CASSFYRERTDTQYF. CDR3 DNA: TGTGCCAGCAGCTTCTACAGGGAACGCACAGATACGCAGTATTTT.

The V and J genes are TRBV5-1 and TRBJ2-1; 9 nucleotides agree with TRBD2. V dropped 1 base and J dropped 9; count of bases not matched to a gene: 5. The germline V gene encodes CDR1 SGHRS and CDR2 YFSETQ. This CDR3 is built from 14 residues. The CDR3: CASSLRAGGGEQFF. In DNA form, the CDR3 reads TGCGCCAGCAGCTTGCGGGCGGGAGGGGGTGAGCAGTTCTTC.